The entry that follows covers one TCR beta chain sequence. Assignments of participants to cohorts depended upon their own reported clinical history. Symptom resolution, clearance, or two negative PCRs marked the recovered donors of Cohort 3. V dropped 1 base and J dropped 4; count of bases not matched to a gene: 7. Germline-derived CDR1 and CDR2 are LGHNA and YSLEER. The CDR3 extends over 16 amino acids. The table came from immunoSEQ multiplex PCR; TCRdb's copy has only in-frame clones and leaves some out. The table lists over 300,000 clones, roughly 85% of them singletons. The data derive from a study of blood T cell repertoires in COVID-19. About the research overall: The study drew acute and convalescent COVID-19 samples from the United States, Italy and Spain. The cDNA or gDNA used as material had been derived from T cells, B-cell-depleted T cells, or PBMCs.

The sequence was collected from a woman in her twenties or thirties who had recovered from COVID-19. The source material was PBMCs or T cells enriched from blood (not recorded which). The chain joins TRBV4-3 to TRBJ2-5; 9 nucleotides line up with TRBD2. The CDR3 region is CASSQVGRGGLETQYF. The CDR3 region has the DNA TGCGCCAGCAGCCAAGTGGGGCGGGGGGGCCTAGAGACCCAGTACTTC.